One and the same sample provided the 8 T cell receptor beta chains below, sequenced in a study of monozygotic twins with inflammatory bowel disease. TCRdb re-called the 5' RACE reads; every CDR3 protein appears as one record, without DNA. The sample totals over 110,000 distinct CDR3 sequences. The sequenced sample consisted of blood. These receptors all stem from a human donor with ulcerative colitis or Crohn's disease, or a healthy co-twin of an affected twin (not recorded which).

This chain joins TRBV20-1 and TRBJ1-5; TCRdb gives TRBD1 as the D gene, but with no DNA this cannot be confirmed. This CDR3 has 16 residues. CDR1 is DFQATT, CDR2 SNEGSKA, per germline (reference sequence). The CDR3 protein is CSATTGGAGSNQPQHF.

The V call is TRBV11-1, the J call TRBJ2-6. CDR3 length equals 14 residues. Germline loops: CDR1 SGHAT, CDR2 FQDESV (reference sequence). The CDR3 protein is CASSSNQGANVLTF.

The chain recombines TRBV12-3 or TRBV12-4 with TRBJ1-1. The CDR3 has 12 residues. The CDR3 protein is CASSQLRTEAFF.

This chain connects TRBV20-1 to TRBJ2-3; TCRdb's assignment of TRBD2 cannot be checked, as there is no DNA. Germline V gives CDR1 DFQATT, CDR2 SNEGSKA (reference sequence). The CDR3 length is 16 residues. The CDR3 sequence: CSARETSGGPWDTQYF.

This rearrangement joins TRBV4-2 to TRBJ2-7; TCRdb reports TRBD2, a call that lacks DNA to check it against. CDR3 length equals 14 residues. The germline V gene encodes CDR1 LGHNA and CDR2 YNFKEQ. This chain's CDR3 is CASSQEAGTREQYF.

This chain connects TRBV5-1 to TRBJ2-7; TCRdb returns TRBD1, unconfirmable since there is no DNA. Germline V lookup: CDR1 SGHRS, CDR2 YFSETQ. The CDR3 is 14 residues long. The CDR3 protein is CASRADSSLYEQYF.

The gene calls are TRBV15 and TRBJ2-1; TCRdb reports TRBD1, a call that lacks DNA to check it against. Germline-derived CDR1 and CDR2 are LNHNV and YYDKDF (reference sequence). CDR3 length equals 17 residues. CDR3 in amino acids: CATSRDYGGRQNNEQFF.

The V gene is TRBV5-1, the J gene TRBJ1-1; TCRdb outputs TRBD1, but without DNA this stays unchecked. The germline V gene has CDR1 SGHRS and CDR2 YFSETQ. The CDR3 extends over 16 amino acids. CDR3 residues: CASSLFTRTGTAEAFF. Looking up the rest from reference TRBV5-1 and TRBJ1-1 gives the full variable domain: KAGVTQTPRYLIKTRGQQVTLSCSPISGHRSVSWYQQTPGQGLQFLFEYFSETQRNKGNFPGRFSGRQFSNSRSEMNVSTLELGDSALYLCASSLFTRTGTAEAFFGQGTRLTVV.